These T cell receptor beta chains were read from a single sample in a study of blood T cell repertoires in COVID-19. Some clones are missing from TCRdb's copy, which holds only in-frame ones; the method was immunoSEQ multiplex PCR. The table has around 310,000 clones, approximately 88% seen once. Sequenced: PBMCs or T cells enriched from blood (not recorded which). The receptors stem from a man under 40 who had recovered from COVID-19. Both conserved end residues are part of each CDR3. A D gene is named only where the DNA matches it firmly. Clone size is not always given. Where it is, it says once, few, many or a class for expanded clones.

J: TRBJ1-1
size: -
D: TRBD1
V: TRBV27
CDR3: CASSLHYGQGNTEAFF
DNA: TGTGCCAGCAGTCTGCATTACGGACAGGGGAACACTGAAGCTTTCTTT

J: TRBJ2-5
size: -
D: TRBD1
V: TRBV19
CDR3: CASSIRTGGRETQYF
DNA: TGTGCCAGTAGTATACGGACAGGGGGCCGGGAGACCCAGTACTTC

J: TRBJ2-7
size: -
D: -
V: TRBV13
CDR3: CASSNRGTSYEQYF
DNA: TGTGCCAGCAGCAACCGGGGGACTTCTTACGAGCAGTACTTC

J: TRBJ1-2
size: -
D: -
V: TRBV18
CDR3: CASSRRDTPNYGYTF
DNA: TGTGCCAGCTCACGACGGGACACCCCTAACTATGGCTACACCTTC

J: TRBJ1-5
size: -
D: TRBD1
V: TRBV12-3/TRBV12-4
CDR3: CASRRDSDQPQHF
DNA: TGTGCCAGCAGGCGGGACAGCGATCAGCCCCAGCATTTT

J: TRBJ2-2
size: -
D: -
V: TRBV27
CDR3: CASSTVRANTGELFF
DNA: TGTGCCAGCAGTACCGTCAGGGCGAACACCGGGGAGCTGTTTTTT

J: TRBJ2-7
size: -
D: -
V: TRBV11-2
CDR3: CASSLDAGGYEQYF
DNA: TGTGCCAGCAGCTTAGATGCCGGAGGCTACGAGCAGTACTTC

J: TRBJ1-1
size: -
D: TRBD1
V: TRBV19
CDR3: CASSSHRGLNTEAFF
DNA: TGTGCCAGTAGTAGCCACAGGGGGCTGAACACTGAAGCTTTCTTT

J: TRBJ2-1
size: -
D: TRBD1
V: TRBV27
CDR3: CASSLGTGRWFEQFF
DNA: TGTGCCAGCAGTCTCGGGACAGGGAGATGGTTTGAGCAGTTCTTC

J: TRBJ1-3
size: -
D: TRBD1
V: TRBV10-3
CDR3: CATEPGQGAFAIYF
DNA: TGTGCCACTGAGCCGGGACAGGGGGCTTTCGCCATATATTTT

J: TRBJ2-1
size: -
D: TRBD2
V: TRBV10-3
CDR3: CAISGGGWNEQFF
DNA: TGTGCCATCAGTGGGGGGGGATGGAATGAGCAGTTCTTC

J: TRBJ2-2
size: few
D: TRBD1
V: TRBV9
CDR3: CASEGGTGGTGELFF
DNA: TGTGCCAGCGAAGGTGGGACAGGGGGCACCGGGGAGCTGTTTTTT

J: TRBJ2-5
size: once
D: -
V: TRBV2
CDR3: CASNTLGQRETQYF
DNA: TGTGCCAGCAACACTCTGGGGCAGAGGGAGACCCAGTACTTC

J: TRBJ1-1
size: -
D: -
V: TRBV12-3/TRBV12-4
CDR3: CASKFRQGTEAFF
DNA: TGTGCCAGCAAGTTTCGGCAGGGGACTGAAGCTTTCTTT

J: TRBJ1-1
size: -
D: -
V: TRBV30
CDR3: CAWNRGDEAFF
DNA: TGTGCCTGGAACCGGGGGGATGAAGCTTTCTTT

J: TRBJ1-5
size: -
D: -
V: TRBV12-3/TRBV12-4
CDR3: CASSLWRQPQHF
DNA: TGTGCCAGCAGTTTATGGCGGCAGCCCCAGCATTTT

J: TRBJ2-7
size: -
D: TRBD1
V: TRBV6-5
CDR3: CASSYGGRGRYEQYF
DNA: TGTGCCAGCAGTTACGGGGGCAGGGGGCGCTACGAGCAGTACTTC

J: TRBJ1-6
size: -
D: -
V: TRBV12-3/TRBV12-4
CDR3: CASSSQDNSPLHF
DNA: TGTGCCAGCAGCTCCCAGGATAATTCACCCCTCCACTTT

J: TRBJ2-3
size: -
D: TRBD1
V: TRBV2
CDR3: CASRAGRGRPDTQYF
DNA: TGTGCCAGCAGGGCCGGTAGGGGGCGCCCAGATACGCAGTATTTT

J: TRBJ2-7
size: -
D: TRBD2
V: TRBV4-2
CDR3: CASSQEAGGTYEQYF
DNA: TGTGCCAGCAGCCAAGAAGCGGGGGGGACCTACGAGCAGTACTTC

J: TRBJ1-2
size: -
D: TRBD1
V: TRBV5-1
CDR3: CASSSGQGSSNYGYTF
DNA: TGCGCCAGCAGCTCCGGACAGGGGTCGTCTAACTATGGCTACACCTTC

J: TRBJ2-3
size: -
D: TRBD2
V: TRBV27
CDR3: CASSYLAVDTDTQYF
DNA: TGTGCCAGCAGTTACCTAGCGGTAGACACAGATACGCAGTATTTT